This T cell receptor beta chain comes out of a study of CD8 T cells in Susac syndrome. TCR beta sequences were obtained from blood CD8+ and CD4+ T cells. There are 14 residues in the CDR3. Trimming took 2 bases from V and 2 from J; bases not matched to a gene: 2. Germline V lookup: CDR1 SEHNR, CDR2 FQNEAQ (reference sequence). After extraction with the RNeasy kit, about 0.5 to 1 ug of the RNA was reverse transcribed using random hexamers. Across 54 Vbeta and 13 Jbeta, TCR beta CDR3 was amplified with immunoSEQ multiplex PCR. TCRdb redid the calling of the immunoSEQ multiplex PCR reads with MiXCR, one entry per CDR3 protein. The top ten clones hold roughly 0.095% of a sample with 110,000 or so distinct CDR3 sequences, around 95% of them seen once.

Material: CD4+ T cells from PBMCs. The origin of this receptor is a human donor in good health. This rearrangement joins TRBV7-9 to TRBJ2-7, with 8 bases fitting TRBD2. Written as DNA, the CDR3 is TGTGCCAGCAGCTTAACTAGCGGACCCTACGAGCAGTACTTC. Translation gives CASSLTSGPYEQYF. The variable domain in full, with the rest retrieved from reference TRBV7-9 and TRBJ2-7, is DTGVSQNPRHKITKRGQNVTFRCDPISEHNRLYWYRQTLGQGPEFLTYFQNEAQLEKSRLLSDRFSAERPKGSFSTLEIQRTEQGDSAMYLCASSLTSGPYEQYFGPGTRLTVT.